The next 22 T cell receptor beta chains were all read from a single sample in a study of T cells in Graves' hyperthyroidism and ophthalmopathy. RNA transcripts provided the source from which TCR beta CDR3 regions were amplified. TCR CDR3 regions were first amplified by RT-PCR with HTBI primers. TCRdb re-derived calls from the multiplex PCR reads in MiXCR, one entry per CDR3 protein. The sample yields nearly 750,000 distinct CDR3 sequences, 30% to 40% seen once. Source material: blood. The receptors were sampled from a woman aged 40 to 55 with Graves' hyperthyroidism.

The chain joins TRBV11-2 to TRBJ2-7; 14 bases line up with TRBD2. This CDR3 has 17 amino acids. V shed 2 bases, J shed 2 bases, and the junction held 5 bases outside the gene matches. From germline, CDR1 is SGHAT and CDR2 FQNNGV. The CDR3 here is CASSLRLAGGTTYEQYF. The CDR3 DNA sequence: TGTGCCAGCAGCTTAAGACTAGCGGGGGGGACTACCTACGAGCAGTACTTC.

This clonotype was seen a few times. The rearrangement joins TRBV28 to TRBJ1-1; D not resolved. CDR3 size: 13 residues. Trimming stripped 5 bases from V and 4 bases from J, with 11 bases between. Germline CDR1 MDHEN, CDR2 SYDVKM. The CDR3 protein is CASSPPGITEAFF. The CDR3 nucleotides read TGTGCCAGCAGTCCCCCAGGTATCACTGAAGCTTTCTTT.

Only a few counts were recorded for this clonotype. This chain uses TRBV15 with TRBJ2-5, with D perhaps matching TRBD2 (7 bases). The CDR3 extends over 16 amino acids. The V and J ends lost 5 bases and 1 base respectively, with 17 bases between them. Germline V gene sequence: CDR1 LNHNV, CDR2 YYDKDF (reference sequence). The CDR3 region is CATSGWGRGPQETQYF. The CDR3 region has the DNA TGTGCCACCAGCGGATGGGGGCGGGGGCCCCAAGAGACCCAGTACTTC.

Many counts were recorded for this clonotype. This sequence joins TRBV29-1 and TRBJ2-7, with no clear D. CDR3 size: 13 residues. V lost 2 bases to trimming and J lost 2 bases, with 10 bases between them. The germline CDR1 and CDR2 sequences are SQVTM and ANQGSEA. For the CDR3, the DNA is TGCAGCGTTGAACAGCCACCTACCTACGAGCAGTACTTC. Its protein product is CSVEQPPTYEQYF.

The chain has TRBV18 and TRBJ2-2; TRBD2 matches 7 bases. The V and J ends lost 3 bases and 7 bases, in that order; junction bases with no gene match: 5. The CDR3 is made up of 14 amino acids. The germline V gene encodes CDR1 KGHSH and CDR2 LQKENI. DNA for the CDR3: TGTGCCAGCTCACCGCGGGAGTCCGACGGGGAGCTGTTTTTT. This translates into CASSPRESDGELFF. The variable domain in full, with the rest retrieved from reference TRBV18 and TRBJ2-2, is NAGVMQNPRHLVRRRGQEARLRCSPMKGHSHVYWYRQLPEEGLKFMVYLQKENIIDESGMPKERFSAEFPKEGPSILRIQQVVRGDSAAYFCASSPRESDGELFFGEGSRLTVL.

This clonotype has a count of ten or more. The V and J genes are TRBV29-1 and TRBJ1-2, with TRBD1 matching 8 bases. The CDR3 totals 12 residues. With 6 bases clipped from V and 4 bases from J, the junction kept 4 bases outside the gene matches. In germline, CDR1 is SQVTM, CDR2 ANQGSEA. The CDR3 coding sequence is TGCAGCGTAGGGACAGGAGGCTATGGCTACACCTTC. Translated: CSVGTGGYGYTF.

With respect to this clonotype: A single base separates this from a much larger clone, so it may be a read error. Because it lacks the conserved phenylalanine or tryptophan at the end, this CDR3 is likely a read error. The genes are TRBV12-3 or TRBV12-4 and TRBJ1-2; a possible D gene is TRBD1 (5 bases). The CDR3 runs 13 residues. The V and J ends lost 5 bases and 2 bases respectively, with 9 bases between them. This CDR3 reads CASSQTENYGYTL. As DNA, the CDR3 is TGTGCCAGCAGTCAGACAGAGAACTATGGCTACACCCTC.

This chain links TRBV20-1 with TRBJ2-5; D is uncertain. The J call could be wrong; TRBJ2-1 is a better fit for the DNA end. This CDR3 is 11 amino acids long. Germline V gene data show CDR1 as DFQATT and CDR2 as SNEGSKA (reference sequence). The CDR3 nucleotides read TGCAGTGCTAGAGGGGGCAATGAGCAGTTCTTC. This codes for CSARGGNEQFF.

This chain links TRBV10-3 with TRBJ2-5, with 10 positions matching TRBD1. Per the germline V gene, CDR1 is ENHRY and CDR2 is SYGVKD. The junction had 5 bases not matched to a gene; V was cut back by 2 bases and J by 2 bases. The CDR3 has 16 amino acids. CDR3 nucleotides: TGTGCCATCAGTGAGAAAGTGGACAGGGGGCAAGAGACCCAGTACTTC. Protein: CAISEKVDRGQETQYF.

CDR3 nucleotide sequence: TGTGCCAGCAGTCCCTTAGCGGGAGGAGGGTTAGAGACCCAGTACTTC. Its protein is CASSPLAGGGLETQYF. V gene TRBV27 combines with J gene TRBJ2-5; 10 bases match TRBD2. J was trimmed by 4 bases and V by 5 bases; bases with no gene match: 10. This CDR3 spans 16 amino acids. The germline V gene encodes CDR1 MNHEY and CDR2 SMNVEV (reference sequence).

This clonotype was seen more than once but under ten times. Germline and junction disagree at one end, which may indicate a read error. The chain couples TRBV5-1 to TRBJ2-2; a possible D gene is TRBD1 (7 bases). This CDR3 region has 15 residues. Per germline, CDR1 SGHRS and CDR2 YFSETQ. The CDR3 sequence: CASSWRDSYTGELFF. In nucleotides, the CDR3 is TGTGCCAGCAGCTGGCGGGACAGCTACACCGGGGAGCTGTTTTTT.

The chain couples TRBV12-3 or TRBV12-4 to TRBJ1-5, with 7 bases aligning to TRBD1. V dropped 6 bases and J dropped 5; count of bases not matched to a gene: 10. The CDR3 runs 15 residues. DNA for the CDR3: TGTGCCAGCAGACCCCAAACAGGGGTAGATCAGCCCCAGCATTTT. Encoded protein: CASRPQTGVDQPQHF.

This clonotype was picked up a small number of times. The chain is built from TRBV6-5 and TRBJ1-3; tentative D call: TRBD1 (5 bases). The CDR3 loop spans 16 amino acids. Germline loops: CDR1 MNHEY, CDR2 SVGAGI. Deletions cut 7 bases from V and 4 bases from J, with 20 bases between. CDR3 amino acids: CASNYTGRADGNTIYF. DNA for the CDR3: TGTGCCAGCAATTATACCGGCAGGGCGGACGGAAACACCATATATTTT.

J is TRBJ2-7 and V is TRBV30, with 10 bases identical to TRBD2. This CDR3 contains 13 residues. Germline V gene lookup returns CDR1 GTSNPN and CDR2 SVGIG (reference sequence). Trimming removed 1 base from V and 3 bases from J; junction bases left unmatched: 0. The CDR3 nucleotides read TGTGCCTGGAGTGGGACTAGCGGCTACGAGCAGTACTTC. It codes for CAWSGTSGYEQYF.

As to this clonotype: The conserved phenylalanine or tryptophan is not found at the CDR3 terminus, so this likely reflects a read error. It is unclear where the CDR3 begins or ends on the DNA, so no DNA is shown, and the CDR3 is as TCRdb lists it. This rearrangement joins TRBV7-8 to TRBJ2-6; the D call TRBD1 from the table was never checked on the DNA. The CDR3 is 16 residues long, counting both termini. Germline CDR1 SGHVS, CDR2 FQNEAQ. The CDR3 sequence is CASSLAAGSGANVLTS.

Note on this clonotype: This may be a read error, as it is one base from a much larger clone. The genes are TRBV24-1 and TRBJ1-2; 8 nucleotides match TRBD1. This CDR3 region has 13 residues. The junction had 13 bases not matched to a gene; V was cut back by 12 bases and J by 8 bases. Germline V gene data show CDR1 as KGHDR and CDR2 as SFDVKD. CDR3 sequence reads: CAGSPDREGGYTF. CDR3 DNA sequence: TGTGCCGGCAGTCCGGACAGGGAAGGCGGCTACACCTTC.

The chain combines TRBV7-3 with TRBJ1-2; weak D call: TRBD1 (6 bases). Germline CDR1 and CDR2: SGHTA and FQGTGA. The V gene lost 7 bases and the J gene lost 5 bases, with 17 bases spanning the gap. CDR3 length: 14 residues. CDR3 amino acids: CASNPGTNNYGYTF. DNA of the CDR3: TGTGCCAGCAACCCTGGGACAAACAATTATGGCTACACCTTC.

This clonotype came up many times. The CDR3: CASSSNRASLTF. In DNA, the CDR3 is TGTGCCAGTAGTTCCAACAGGGCATCGCTCACCTTC. The J gene is TRBJ1-2, the V gene TRBV19, with TRBD1 as a possible D gene (6 bases). V was pared by 5 bases and J by 13 bases, with 17 bases between. There are 12 residues in the CDR3. Germline CDR1 is LNHDA and CDR2 is SQIVND (reference sequence).

V is TRBV6-5 and J is TRBJ2-5; D may be TRBD1 (6 bases). Trimming took 6 bases from V and 7 from J, leaving 15 bases between them. Germline-derived CDR1 and CDR2 are MNHEY and SVGAGI. The length of the CDR3 is 13 residues. The CDR3 region has the DNA TGTGCCAGCAGGCCGACAGGATTGGGGACCCAGTACTTC. It codes for CASRPTGLGTQYF.

The chain carries TRBV14 and TRBJ1-1; no clear D. The germline CDR1 and CDR2 sequences are SGHDN and FVKESK. This CDR3 spans 17 amino acids. Trimming shortened V by 2 bases and J by 0 bases, and 16 bases separated the two germline ends. The CDR3 DNA is TGTGCCAGCAGCCAATCCCGGGCGAGGAAGCTGAACACTGAAGCTTTCTTT. Protein sequence: CASSQSRARKLNTEAFF.

The chain joins TRBV7-6 to TRBJ2-7; the D gene could be TRBD1 or TRBD2 (5 bases each). V lost 5 bases to trimming and J lost 6 bases, with 20 bases between them. Germline V gene data show CDR1 as SGHVS and CDR2 as FNYEAQ. CDR3 size: 15 residues. The CDR3 spells CASSPGQILAFEQYF. In nucleotides, the CDR3 is TGTGCCAGCAGCCCGGGGCAAATCCTCGCCTTCGAGCAGTACTTC.

This clonotype was seen at least ten times. This rearrangement joins TRBV25-1 to TRBJ1-2; D not resolved. The V gene's germline CDR1 is MGHDK and CDR2 SYGVNS. The CDR3 extends over 13 amino acids. Trimming shortened V by 4 bases and J by 8 bases, and 14 bases separated the two germline ends. The CDR3 DNA reads TGTGCCAGCAGTGTTTTTGAGCTACACGGCTACACCTTC. This gives the protein CASSVFELHGYTF.